A single sample is the source of the 6 T cell receptor beta chains below, sequenced in a study of cytomegalovirus exposure and HLA in healthy donors. This PCR relied on a set of 60 Vbeta primers and 13 Jbeta primers. Some clones are missing from TCRdb's copy, which holds only in-frame ones; the method was immunoSEQ multiplex PCR. The data contain 200,000 or so clones, about 90% of them singletons. The sample comprised PBMCs. All receptors derive from a girl under three years old in good health and CMV-seronegative.

This clone was detected a few times. V usage is TRBV19 and J usage is TRBJ2-3, with D perhaps matching TRBD2 (5 bases). Trimming left V 10 bases short and J 2 bases short, with 13 bases between. Germline assignment: CDR1 LNHDA and CDR2 SQIVND (reference sequence). The CDR3 runs to 13 residues. CDR3 coding DNA: TGTGCCACCGGGGAACCCAACACAGATACGCAGTATTTT. This codes for CATGEPNTDTQYF.

The chain couples TRBV18 to TRBJ1-1; TRBD1 agrees at 7 bases. V dropped 3 bases and J dropped 3; count of bases not matched to a gene: 4. CDR3 size: 14 residues. Germline V gene sequence: CDR1 KGHSH, CDR2 LQKENI. The chain's CDR3 is CASSPTGADTEAFF. The DNA of the CDR3 is TGTGCCAGCTCACCTACAGGGGCCGACACTGAAGCTTTCTTT.

V gene TRBV30 combines with J gene TRBJ2-3, with 10 positions matching TRBD2. CDR1 is GTSNPN, CDR2 SVGIG, per germline (reference sequence). The CDR3 loop spans 15 amino acids. The trim removed 3 bases at V and 1 base at J, leaving 4 bases unmatched. CDR3 protein: CAWSLGTSGTDTQYF. The DNA for the CDR3 is TGTGCCTGGAGCCTCGGGACTAGCGGCACAGATACGCAGTATTTT.

The V gene is TRBV7-9, the J gene TRBJ1-2; tentative D call: TRBD1 (6 bases). V lost 1 base to trimming and J lost 2 bases, with 17 bases between them. This CDR3 spans 17 amino acids. Germline V gene sequence: CDR1 SEHNR, CDR2 FQNEAQ (reference sequence). The CDR3 DNA reads TGTGCCAGCAGCTTAGGGACAGCTATTCCGATAAACTATGGCTACACCTTC. Protein product: CASSLGTAIPINYGYTF.

The chain combines TRBV30 with TRBJ2-2; D perhaps matches TRBD1 (6 bases). Trimming took 5 bases from V and 6 from J, leaving 10 bases between them. The CDR3 has 12 residues. CDR1 is GTSNPN, CDR2 SVGIG, per germline (reference sequence). CDR3 nucleotide sequence: TGTGCCTGGGAACAGGGAGCCGGGGAGCTGTTTTTT. Translation: CAWEQGAGELFF.

The V call is TRBV10-3, the J call TRBJ1-1, with D perhaps TRBD1 (5 bases). Germline loops: CDR1 ENHRY, CDR2 SYGVKD. The CDR3 contains 14 residues. Trimming cost V 0 bases and J 5 bases, with 10 bases left between them. The CDR3 protein is CAISESREGTEAFF. As DNA, the CDR3 is TGTGCCATCAGTGAGTCCAGGGAGGGGACTGAAGCTTTCTTT.